A selection of T cell receptor beta chains follows, all from one sample in a study of tumor-infiltrating lymphocytes in primary liver carcinoma. TCRdb independently ran MiXCR on the multiplex PCR reads; one entry per CDR3 protein. The table records 300,000 to 350,000 distinct CDR3 sequences, 58% of them present only once. The sequenced sample consisted of peripheral blood. The origin of the receptors is a woman in her 30s with primary liver carcinoma and hepatitis B virus infection. Both conserved end residues are part of each CDR3. The D gene is left open where the match is weak. Clone size, where shown, is once, few, many, or a class for clones that have expanded.

d_gene | j_gene | v_gene | abundance | CDR3nt | CDR3aa
NA | TRBJ2-7 | TRBV4-1 | NA | TGCGCCAGCAGCCAAGCGGACCTCCCCTACGAGCAGTACTTC | CASSQADLPYEQYF
NA | TRBJ1-1 | TRBV13 | NA | TGTGCCGGACGGACAGATGGCCCTTTTGAGGCTTTCTTT | CAGRTDGPFEAFF
TRBD1 | TRBJ2-5 | TRBV7-9 | NA | TGTGCCAGTAGCTCCCCGGGACAGTTCCAAGAGACCCAGTACTTC | CASSSPGQFQETQYF
NA | TRBJ2-1 | TRBV10-3 | NA | TGTGCCATCACCCGCAACTCCTACAATGAGCAGTTCTTC | CAITRNSYNEQFF
NA | TRBJ1-1 | TRBV12-3/TRBV12-4 | few | TGTGCCAGCAGTTTTCGGCTTGGGGAAGCTTTCTTT | CASSFRLGEAFF
NA | TRBJ2-3 | TRBV12-3/TRBV12-4 | few | TGTGCCAGCAGTTTATTGGGCAGGACGCAGTATTTT | CASSLLGRTQYF
NA | TRBJ2-7 | TRBV11-2 | NA | TGTGCCAGCAGCGGAGGGGTGGGAGTATCCTATGAGCAGTACTTC | CASSGGVGVSYEQYF
NA | TRBJ2-3 | TRBV11-2 | many | TGTGCCAGCAGTTTACTGACTATTAGCACAGATACGCAGTATTTT | CASSLLTISTDTQYF
NA | TRBJ1-1 | TRBV6-5 | NA | TGTGCCAGCAGTTACTTCCAGGGCCACACTGAGGCTTTCTTT | CASSYFQGHTEAFF
NA | TRBJ2-7 | TRBV12-3/TRBV12-4 | NA | TGTGCCAGCAGTCCCGGTCACCTGGACGAGCAGTACTTC | CASSPGHLDEQYF
NA | TRBJ2-1 | TRBV24-1 | NA | TGTGCCACCAGTGATTTGCTAAACAGCAATGAGCAGTTCTTC | CATSDLLNSNEQFF
NA | TRBJ2-4 | TRBV4-3 | many | TGCGCCAGCAGCCACGGCGAAAACATTCAGTACTTC | CASSHGENIQYF
NA | TRBJ1-2 | TRBV13 | few | TGTGCCAGCAGCAGAGTAGGGGATGGCTACACCTTC | CASSRVGDGYTF
NA | TRBJ1-5 | TRBV6-5 | NA | TGTGCCAGCAGTGGAGGGACACCATATAGCAATCAGCCCCAGCATTTT | CASSGGTPYSNQPQHF
TRBD1 | TRBJ1-5 | TRBV4-1 | few | TGCACCAGCAGCCGAGGGACAGGGGGCGCGGGTCAGCCCCAGCATTTT | CTSSRGTGGAGQPQHF
NA | TRBJ1-1 | TRBV6-5 | NA | TGTGCCAGTAGTTACTCGGATAGGGGGGCTGAAGCTTTCTTT | CASSYSDRGAEAFF
NA | TRBJ1-5 | TRBV4-3 | NA | TGTGCCAGCAGCGCTGTGGGGGATCAGCCCCAGCATTTT | CASSAVGDQPQHF
NA | TRBJ2-7 | TRBV5-6 | NA | TGTGTCAGCAGCTTGGGTGGCAGCTACGAGCAGTACTTC | CVSSLGGSYEQYF
TRBD1 | TRBJ2-7 | TRBV6-2/TRBV6-3 | NA | TGTGCCAGCAGTTCCGCCACACCTAACAGGGGGTTGTACGAGCAGTGCTTC | CASSSATPNRGLYEQCF
TRBD1 | TRBJ2-5 | TRBV7-9 | NA | TGTGCCAGCAAGGGGGCCTACCAAGAGACCCAGTACTTC | CASKGAYQETQYF
NA | TRBJ2-1 | TRBV2 | once | TGTGCCAGCAGGATGGGGGGAGCCTCGGATGAGCAGTTCTTC | CASRMGGASDEQFF
NA | TRBJ2-2 | TRBV7-9 | few | TGTGCCAGCAGCCTCAGGTTTTCGGAGGACGGGGAGCTGTTTTTT | CASSLRFSEDGELFF
TRBD1 | TRBJ1-5 | TRBV10-2 | NA | TGCGCCAGCAGAACCGGGACAGGGGAAAGACAGCCCCAGCATTTT | CASRTGTGERQPQHF
NA | TRBJ1-1 | TRBV6-1 | NA | TGTGCCACCAGACAACGGCGAGTGTACACTGAAGCTTTCTTT | CATRQRRVYTEAFF
NA | TRBJ2-3 | TRBV12-3/TRBV12-4 | few | TGTGCCAGCAGTTCCGACTGGGCCTGGCGACGGTATTTT | CASSSDWAWRRYF
NA | TRBJ2-1 | TRBV6-2/TRBV6-3 | few | TGTGCCAGCAGTTACATTGGACTGCACAATGAGCAGTTCTTC | CASSYIGLHNEQFF
TRBD2 | TRBJ2-1 | TRBV28 | NA | TGTGCCAGCAGTTCCCTAGCGGGGATCGCCTACAATGAGCAGTTCTTC | CASSSLAGIAYNEQFF
NA | TRBJ1-2 | TRBV7-9 | NA | TGTGCCAGCAGCCTGGACGGATTCTTGGAGGGCTACACCTTC | CASSLDGFLEGYTF
TRBD1 | TRBJ2-1 | TRBV5-1 | NA | TGCTCCAGCAGCTTGGGACAGGGGTCCTACAATGAGCAGTTCTTT | CSSSLGQGSYNEQFF
NA | TRBJ2-1 | TRBV6-5 | NA | TGTGCCAGCAGATGGGACGGAGGAGCACTGGGGGAGCAGTTCTTC | CASRWDGGALGEQFF
NA | TRBJ1-4 | TRBV7-9 | many | TGTGCCAGCAGCTTAGGAGGGGAAAAGATTGAAAAACTGTTTTTT | CASSLGGEKIEKLFF
NA | TRBJ2-3 | TRBV11-2 | NA | TGTGTCAGCAGCGGAGGGGCAGGGTTGAGCACAGATACGCAGTATTTT | CVSSGGAGLSTDTQYF
TRBD1 | TRBJ2-7 | TRBV13 | NA | TGTGCCAGCAGCTACCGGGGACAGACCCTTAGGGAGCAGTACTTC | CASSYRGQTLREQYF
NA | TRBJ1-2 | TRBV6-5 | NA | TGTGCCAGCAGCCTAGGGGGGACGGCATATGGCTACACCTTC | CASSLGGTAYGYTF
NA | TRBJ2-6 | TRBV11-2 | NA | TGTGCTAGCAGCTTCTTCCAGGCTGGGGCCAACGTCCTGGCTTTC | CASSFFQAGANVLAF
NA | TRBJ1-1 | TRBV5-6 | few | TGTGCCAGCAGCTTTATGACAACTGGGGCTTTCTTT | CASSFMTTGAFF
NA | TRBJ2-6 | TRBV12-3/TRBV12-4 | NA | TGTGCCAGCACCACTTTCAGGGAGCCCGGGGCCAACGTCCTGACTTTC | CASTTFREPGANVLTF
NA | TRBJ2-3 | TRBV11-2 | NA | TGTGCCAACAGCTTAGATCTAGTAAGTGGGAGAATAGATACGCAGTATTTT | CANSLDLVSGRIDTQYF
TRBD2 | TRBJ2-1 | TRBV4-1 | few | TGCGCCAGCAGCACTATATCGGGGGGGAGGGGAAATGAGCAGTTCTTC | CASSTISGGRGNEQFF
NA | TRBJ2-7 | TRBV6-1 | NA | TGTGCCAGCAGTGAACTGCCAGGGAACCCCTACGACCAGTACTTC | CASSELPGNPYDQYF
TRBD1 | TRBJ1-2 | TRBV6-6 | NA | TGTGCCAGCAGTTACGGGACAGAGCGCACACTGTATGGCTACACCTTC | CASSYGTERTLYGYTF
TRBD2 | TRBJ2-1 | TRBV12-3/TRBV12-4 | NA | TGTGCCAGCAGTTCGGTCCGTGCTAGCGGCTACAATGAGCAGTTCTTC | CASSSVRASGYNEQFF
NA | TRBJ2-1 | TRBV5-1 | NA | TGCGCCAGCAGCGACCCGTCCCTCTCCTACAATGAGCAGTTCTTC | CASSDPSLSYNEQFF
NA | TRBJ1-1 | TRBV5-6 | many | TGTGCCAGCAGCTTGTTCAGGATGAACACTGAAGCTTTCTTT | CASSLFRMNTEAFF
TRBD1 | TRBJ2-5 | TRBV4-1 | few | TGCGCCAGCAGCCAAGGGACAGGGAAGGAGACCCAGTACTTC | CASSQGTGKETQYF
NA | TRBJ1-1 | TRBV4-3 | NA | TGCGCCAGCAGCCAAGTTAGCGGCGGCAGCGGGGCTTTCTTT | CASSQVSGGSGAFF
TRBD2 | TRBJ2-7 | TRBV6-1 | NA | TGTGCCAGCGCCGATCGCCGGGGGGGCGGCTACGAGCAGTACTTC | CASADRRGGGYEQYF
TRBD1 | TRBJ2-1 | TRBV12-3/TRBV12-4 | many | TGTGCCAGCAGGACGACAGGGGGGCTCTACAATGAGCAGTTCTTC | CASRTTGGLYNEQFF
TRBD2 | TRBJ2-7 | TRBV14 | NA | TGTGCCAGCAGCCAATTCCTAAGTTATAGTACTAGCGGTGAGCAGTACTTC | CASSQFLSYSTSGEQYF
NA | TRBJ2-3 | TRBV12-3/TRBV12-4 | NA | TGTGTCAGCAGTAGTAGGGGGGATACGCAGTATTTT | CVSSSRGDTQYF
NA | TRBJ1-4 | TRBV6-2/TRBV6-3 | many | TGTGCCAGCAGTTCCCCCGCCGGTGGAAATGAAAAACTGTTTTTT | CASSSPAGGNEKLFF
NA | TRBJ2-2 | TRBV29-1 | NA | TGCGGCGTTTGTGACTCTTCTAACACCGGGGAGCTGTTTTTT | CGVCDSSNTGELFF
TRBD2 | TRBJ2-1 | TRBV30 | few | TGTGCCTGGAGTGTACCGCTAGCGGGAGCTCGCAATGAGCAGTTCTTC | CAWSVPLAGARNEQFF
TRBD2 | TRBJ2-4 | TRBV28 | NA | TGTGCCAGCAGTCCGGGAGGAGCGGGATCCTCCAAAAACATTCAGTACTTC | CASSPGGAGSSKNIQYF
NA | TRBJ2-2 | TRBV29-1 | many | TGCAGCGTTGCTTACCCTAACACCGGGGAGCTGTTTTTT | CSVAYPNTGELFF
NA | TRBJ2-7 | TRBV4-1 | few | TGCGCCAGACGTTTCGACAGTTTCTCAGGCGAGCAGTACTTC | CARRFDSFSGEQYF
TRBD2 | TRBJ2-1 | TRBV29-1 | many | TGCAGCGTTGGTTGGACTAGCAGACAGTCCAATGAGCAGTTCTTC | CSVGWTSRQSNEQFF